This entry features one T cell receptor beta chain sequence. This sample is drawn from a study of OX40 agonist ivuxolimab in advanced cancers. The repertoire was sequenced with immunoSEQ multiplex PCR; TCRdb's copy has only in-frame clones and lacks some. The sample includes 65,000 to 80,000 clones, about 88% of them seen just once. V was cut by 6 bases and J by 5 bases, with 7 bases left in between. Germline loops: CDR1 KGHSH, CDR2 LQKENI. The CDR3 sequence is 11 residues long. The specimen comprised CD4+ or CD8+ T cells sorted from blood, sampled in a trial of the OX40 agonist ivuxolimab. The TCR originated in an adult with an advanced solid tumor such as melanoma, head and neck, liver or kidney cancer. The J gene is TRBJ2-5, the V gene TRBV18; D is unresolved. The CDR3 region has the DNA TGTGCCAGCTCTCGGAGCGAGACCCAGTACTTC. This encodes CASSRSETQYF.